Listed below are T cell receptor beta chains from one sample, sequenced in a study of cytomegalovirus exposure and HLA in healthy donors. Generated by immunoSEQ multiplex PCR, the TCRdb table keeps only in-frame clones and is missing some. The sample contains more than 250,000 clones, roughly nine tenths of which appear only once. Sequencing was done on a sample of PBMCs. These receptors were collected from a woman in her twenties or thirties in good health and CMV-seropositive. Both conserved end residues are part of each CDR3. The D gene is left open where the match is weak. Some rows mark clone size as missing; the rest say once, few, many or name a class of expanded clone.

15 | . | TRBJ2-2 | once | TRBV4-3 | TGCGCCAGCAGCCAAGGGGCTGGCGGGGCCGGGGAGCTGTTTTTT | CASSQGAGGAGELFF
16 | TRBD2 | TRBJ2-7 | . | TRBV28 | TGTGCCAGCAGTTTACTAGCGGGAGGATTGCCCTACGAGCAGTACTTC | CASSLLAGGLPYEQYF
12 | . | TRBJ2-1 | . | TRBV15 | TGTGCCACCAGAGGAGTGAACAATGAGCAGTTCTTC | CATRGVNNEQFF
14 | TRBD1 | TRBJ2-7 | . | TRBV6-5 | TGTGCCAGCAGTTACGGACAGGCTTTCTACGAGCAGTACTTC | CASSYGQAFYEQYF
15 | . | TRBJ1-5 | . | TRBV6-5 | TGTGCCAGCAGTTACTCGGGTCAAAGTAATCAGCCCCAGCATTTT | CASSYSGQSNQPQHF
14 | TRBD2 | TRBJ2-1 | . | TRBV6-4 | TGTGCCAGCAAGCGGGACTTCTCCTACAATGAGCAGTTCTTC | CASKRDFSYNEQFF
15 | . | TRBJ1-1 | . | TRBV28 | TGTGCCAGTTTTTTGGGGAAACAGGGTTGGACTGAAGCTTTCTTT | CASFLGKQGWTEAFF
14 | TRBD1 | TRBJ2-1 | . | TRBV27 | TGTGCCAGCAGCCCACAAAGGACAGGCAATGAGCAGTTCTTC | CASSPQRTGNEQFF
18 | . | TRBJ1-4 | . | TRBV9 | TGTGCCAGCAGCGTAGCCCCCGACCCACAGCCACCTAATGAAAAACTGTTTTTT | CASSVAPDPQPPNEKLFF
13 | . | TRBJ1-2 | . | TRBV27 | TGTGCCAGCAGACGCCACTCGGGGGGGAGTCTCCTCTTC | CASRRHSGGSLLF
14 | . | TRBJ1-5 | . | TRBV6-1 | TGTGCCAGCAGTGTAGGCCATAGCAATCAGCCCCAGCATTTT | CASSVGHSNQPQHF
12 | . | TRBJ2-7 | . | TRBV6-1 | TGTGCCAGCAGTGACAGCTACTACGAGCAGTACTTC | CASSDSYYEQYF
13 | . | TRBJ1-2 | . | TRBV7-9 | TGTGCCAGCAGCTTAGATCTGTGGGGTGGCTACACCTTC | CASSLDLWGGYTF
14 | . | TRBJ2-7 | . | TRBV15 | TGTGCCACCAGCAGAGACAGGGAATACTACGAGCAGTACTTC | CATSRDREYYEQYF
15 | . | TRBJ2-1 | once | TRBV28 | TGTGCCAGCAGTTTACCGGGGGGCCCCTACAATGAGCAGTTCTTC | CASSLPGGPYNEQFF
12 | TRBD1 | TRBJ2-1 | . | TRBV28 | TGTGCCAGCATGGACAGGGGCAGTGAGCAGTTCTTC | CASMDRGSEQFF
19 | TRBD2 | TRBJ2-2 | . | TRBV27 | TGTGCCAGCAGTTTTAGGGTAGGACTAGCGGCCCACAACACCGGGGAGCTGTTTTTT | CASSFRVGLAAHNTGELFF
12 | . | TRBJ2-1 | . | TRBV7-3 | TGTGCCAGCAGCTCCGGATTCAATGAGCAGTTCTTC | CASSSGFNEQFF
17 | TRBD1 | TRBJ2-1 | few | TRBV4-2 | TGTGCCAGCAGCCCGGGACAGCTCAGAAGCTCCTACAATGAGCAGTTCTTC | CASSPGQLRSSYNEQFF
13 | . | TRBJ2-3 | once | TRBV28 | TGTGCCAGCATAACGGGGAGCACAGATACGCAGTATTTT | CASITGSTDTQYF
17 | TRBD1 | TRBJ2-2 | . | TRBV27 | TGTGCCAGCAGTCCCTCCTCGACAGGGGTTGGAACCGGGGAGCTGTTTTTT | CASSPSSTGVGTGELFF
14 | . | TRBJ1-1 | . | TRBV2 | TGTGCCAGCAGTCCGCCCTCCGGGGTCCCTGAAGCTTTCTTT | CASSPPSGVPEAFF
16 | . | TRBJ1-6 | . | TRBV2 | TGTGCCAGCAGTGAACGGGGGGAGCTTGGTAATTCACCCCTCCACTTT | CASSERGELGNSPLHF
16 | . | TRBJ2-7 | . | TRBV19 | TGTGCCAGTAGTATTTCCGGGAACATTCCCGCGCTCGAGCAGTACTTC | CASSISGNIPALEQYF
15 | . | TRBJ2-5 | . | TRBV7-6 | TGTGCCAGCAGCTTAAATGGGAACCAGGGCGAGACCCAGTACTTC | CASSLNGNQGETQYF
13 | . | TRBJ2-7 | . | TRBV5-5 | TGTGCCAGCAGCTTCGGATACTCCTACGAGCAGTACTTC | CASSFGYSYEQYF
14 | TRBD1 | TRBJ2-7 | . | TRBV7-9 | TGTGCCAGCAGCTCCTCCCGGGACAGAGGATCTAAGTACTTC | CASSSSRDRGSKYF
12 | . | TRBJ1-1 | . | TRBV6-5 | TGTGCCAGCAAAGGGGTAGGGACTGAAGCTTTCTTT | CASKGVGTEAFF
14 | . | TRBJ2-7 | many | TRBV6-1 | TGTGCCAGCAGCGCTACAGGGTCTGACTACGAGCAGTACTTC | CASSATGSDYEQYF
13 | . | TRBJ1-1 | . | TRBV2 | TGTGCCAGCAATAACAGGGAAAACACTGAAGCTTTCTTT | CASNNRENTEAFF
15 | . | TRBJ2-7 | . | TRBV7-6 | TGTGCCAGCAGCTTAACTACCAATAGCATTAACGAGCAGTACTTC | CASSLTTNSINEQYF
15 | TRBD2 | TRBJ2-1 | . | TRBV7-3 | TGTGCCAGCAGCGAGGGACTAGCGGGCTACAATGAGCAGTTCTTC | CASSEGLAGYNEQFF
15 | TRBD2 | TRBJ2-7 | . | TRBV7-2 | TGTGCCAGCAGCTTAATGTCCAGCGGGGGCTACGAGCAGTACTTC | CASSLMSSGGYEQYF
15 | TRBD1 | TRBJ1-5 | . | TRBV28 | TGTGCCAGCAGTTTAGAGGACAGGAGTAATCAGCCCCAGCATTTT | CASSLEDRSNQPQHF
13 | TRBD1 | TRBJ2-7 | . | TRBV30 | TGTGCCTGGAGGAGGACAGGGTACCACGAGCAGTACTTC | CAWRRTGYHEQYF
14 | TRBD1 | TRBJ2-7 | . | TRBV7-9 | TGTGCCAGCAGCTTCGGGACAGGGTTCTACGAGCAGTACTTC | CASSFGTGFYEQYF